This TCR beta chain was documented in a study of blood T cell repertoires in COVID-19. Study context: Samples taken during acute and convalescent COVID-19 were collected in the United States, Italy and Spain. Sources were T cells, B-cell-depleted T cells, or PBMCs; the material itself was cDNA or gDNA.

Profiling relied on immunoSEQ multiplex PCR, and the TCRdb table lists in-frame clones only, not all of them. The data show 100,000 to 150,000 clones, roughly three quarters seen once. The CDR3 loop spans 15 amino acids. Germline V CDR1 and CDR2: SGHRS, YFSETQ. Trimming stripped 3 bases from V and 5 bases from J, with 17 bases between. The sequenced material came from peripheral blood. The rearrangement joins TRBV5-1 to TRBJ1-1; no clear D gene. The clonotype was recovered from a woman in her seventies with acute or convalescent COVID-19. The CDR3 DNA is TGCGCCAGCAGCTGGGTACAGTCTACCGTAACTGAAGCTTTCTTT. Its translation is CASSWVQSTVTEAFF.